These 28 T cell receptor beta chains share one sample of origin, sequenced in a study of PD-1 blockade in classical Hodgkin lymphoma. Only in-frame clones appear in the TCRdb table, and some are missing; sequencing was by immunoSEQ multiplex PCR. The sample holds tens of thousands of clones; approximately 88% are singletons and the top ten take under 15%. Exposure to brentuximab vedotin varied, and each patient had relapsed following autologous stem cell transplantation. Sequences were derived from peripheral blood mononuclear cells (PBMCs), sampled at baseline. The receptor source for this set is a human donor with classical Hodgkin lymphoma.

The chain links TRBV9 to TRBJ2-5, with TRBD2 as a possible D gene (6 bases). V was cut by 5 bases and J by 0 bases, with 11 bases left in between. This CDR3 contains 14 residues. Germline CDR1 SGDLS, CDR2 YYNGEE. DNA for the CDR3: TGTGCCAGCAGTCGGGACTCTCACCAAGAGACCCAGTACTTC. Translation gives CASSRDSHQETQYF.

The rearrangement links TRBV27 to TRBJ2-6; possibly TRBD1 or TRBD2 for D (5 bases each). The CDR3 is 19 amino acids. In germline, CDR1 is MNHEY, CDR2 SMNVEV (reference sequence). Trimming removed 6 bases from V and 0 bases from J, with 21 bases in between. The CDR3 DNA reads TGTGCCAGCAGATCCCTGGGGGATACCCTGGGCTCTGGGGCCAACGTCCTGACTTTC. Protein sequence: CASRSLGDTLGSGANVLTF.

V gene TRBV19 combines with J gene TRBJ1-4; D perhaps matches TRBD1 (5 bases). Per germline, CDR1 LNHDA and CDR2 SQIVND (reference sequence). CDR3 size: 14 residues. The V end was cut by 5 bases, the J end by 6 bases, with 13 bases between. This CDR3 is CASSGRGMDEKLFF. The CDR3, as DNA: TGTGCCAGTAGTGGTCGGGGGATGGATGAAAAACTGTTTTTT.

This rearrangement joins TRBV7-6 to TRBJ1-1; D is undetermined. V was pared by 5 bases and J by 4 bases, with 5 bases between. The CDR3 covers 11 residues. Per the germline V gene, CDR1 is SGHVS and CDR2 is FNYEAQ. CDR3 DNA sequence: TGTGCCAGCAGCCCCCTCACTGAAGCTTTCTTT. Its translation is CASSPLTEAFF. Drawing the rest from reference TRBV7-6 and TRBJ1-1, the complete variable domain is GAGVSQSPRYKVTKRGQDVALRCDPISGHVSLYWYRQALGQGPEFLTYFNYEAQQDKSGLPNDRFSAERPEGSISTLTIQRTEQRDSAMYRCASSPLTEAFFGQGTRLTVV.

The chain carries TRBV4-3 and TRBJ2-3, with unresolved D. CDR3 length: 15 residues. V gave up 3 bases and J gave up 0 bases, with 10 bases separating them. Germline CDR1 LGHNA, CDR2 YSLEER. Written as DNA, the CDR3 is TGCGCCAGCAGCCAGACTCGGGCTAGCACAGATACGCAGTATTTT. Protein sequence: CASSQTRASTDTQYF.

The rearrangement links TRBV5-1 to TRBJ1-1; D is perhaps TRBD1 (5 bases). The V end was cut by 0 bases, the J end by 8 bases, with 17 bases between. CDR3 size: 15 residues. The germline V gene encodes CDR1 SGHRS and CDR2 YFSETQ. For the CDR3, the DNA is TGCGCCAGCAGCTTGGATGGGGCGACTATGAGGGAAGCTTTCTTT. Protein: CASSLDGATMREAFF.

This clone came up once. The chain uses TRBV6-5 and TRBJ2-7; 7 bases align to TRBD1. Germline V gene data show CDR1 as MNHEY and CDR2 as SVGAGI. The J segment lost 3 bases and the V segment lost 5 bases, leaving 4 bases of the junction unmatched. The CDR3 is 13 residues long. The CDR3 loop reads CASSRQGVYEQYF. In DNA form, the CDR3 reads TGTGCCAGCAGTAGGCAGGGGGTCTACGAGCAGTACTTC.

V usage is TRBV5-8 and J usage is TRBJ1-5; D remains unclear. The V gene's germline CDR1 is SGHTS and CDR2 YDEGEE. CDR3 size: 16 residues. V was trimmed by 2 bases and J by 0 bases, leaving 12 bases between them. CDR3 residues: CASSLPSYYSNQPQHF. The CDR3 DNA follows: TGTGCCAGCAGCTTACCGTCCTATTATAGCAATCAGCCCCAGCATTTT.

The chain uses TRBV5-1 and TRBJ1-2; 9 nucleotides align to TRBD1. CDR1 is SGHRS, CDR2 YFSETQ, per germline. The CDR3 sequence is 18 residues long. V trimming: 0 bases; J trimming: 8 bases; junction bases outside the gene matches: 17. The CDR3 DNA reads TGCGCCAGCAGCTTGGCCCCCTCCGTCTGGGACAGGGTGTACGGCTACACCTTC. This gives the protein CASSLAPSVWDRVYGYTF.

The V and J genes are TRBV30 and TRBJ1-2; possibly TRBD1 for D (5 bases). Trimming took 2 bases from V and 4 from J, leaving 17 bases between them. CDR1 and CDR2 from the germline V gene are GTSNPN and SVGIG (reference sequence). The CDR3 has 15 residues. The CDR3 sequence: CAWSMDSGAVYGYTF. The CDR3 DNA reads TGTGCCTGGAGTATGGACTCCGGGGCAGTCTATGGCTACACCTTC.

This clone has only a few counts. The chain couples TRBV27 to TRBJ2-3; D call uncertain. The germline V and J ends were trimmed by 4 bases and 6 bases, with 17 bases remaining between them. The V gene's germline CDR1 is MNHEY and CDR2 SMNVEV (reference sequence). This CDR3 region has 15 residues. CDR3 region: CASSYRLIYTDTQYF. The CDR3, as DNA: TGTGCCAGCAGTTATCGACTGATTTATACGGATACGCAGTATTTT.

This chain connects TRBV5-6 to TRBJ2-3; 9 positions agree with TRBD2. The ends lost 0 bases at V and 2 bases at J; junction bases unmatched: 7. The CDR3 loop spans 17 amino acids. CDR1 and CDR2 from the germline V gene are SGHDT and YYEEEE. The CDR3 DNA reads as TGTGCCAGCAGCTTGGACATAGCGGGGGTCTTCACAGATACGCAGTATTTT. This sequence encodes CASSLDIAGVFTDTQYF.

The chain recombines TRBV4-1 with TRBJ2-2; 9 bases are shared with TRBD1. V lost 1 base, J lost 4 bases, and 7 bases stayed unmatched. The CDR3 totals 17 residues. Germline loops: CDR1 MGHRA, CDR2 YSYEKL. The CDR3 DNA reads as TGCGCCAGCAGCCAAGTAGGACAGGGGAGGGTCACCGGGGAGCTGTTTTTT. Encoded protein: CASSQVGQGRVTGELFF.

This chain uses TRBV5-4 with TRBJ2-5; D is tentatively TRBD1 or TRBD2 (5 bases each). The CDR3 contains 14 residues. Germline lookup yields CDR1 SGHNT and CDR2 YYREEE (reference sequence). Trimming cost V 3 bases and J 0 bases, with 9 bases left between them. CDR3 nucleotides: TGTGCCAGCAGCTCTGGGACGTACCAAGAGACCCAGTACTTC. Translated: CASSSGTYQETQYF.

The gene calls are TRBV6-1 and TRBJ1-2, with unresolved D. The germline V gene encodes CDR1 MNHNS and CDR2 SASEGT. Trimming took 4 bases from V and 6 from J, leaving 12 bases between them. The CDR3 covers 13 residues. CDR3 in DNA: TGTGCCAGCAGTGGTGGAGTGGTCGATGGCTACACCTTC. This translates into CASSGGVVDGYTF.

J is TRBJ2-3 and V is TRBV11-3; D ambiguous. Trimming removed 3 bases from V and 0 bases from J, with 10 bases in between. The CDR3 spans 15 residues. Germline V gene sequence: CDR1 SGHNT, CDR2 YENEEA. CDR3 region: CASSFSRSSTDTQYF. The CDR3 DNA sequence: TGTGCCAGCAGCTTTTCTAGGTCTAGCACAGATACGCAGTATTTT.

The CDR3 sequence is CASSHGLAGSQETQYF. CDR3 nucleotides: TGCGCCAGCAGCCACGGACTAGCGGGGAGCCAAGAGACCCAGTACTTC. The chain links TRBV5-1 to TRBJ2-5, with 12 bases aligning to TRBD2. There are 16 residues in the CDR3. From germline, CDR1 is SGHRS and CDR2 YFSETQ. The ends lost 4 bases at V and 1 base at J; junction bases unmatched: 5.

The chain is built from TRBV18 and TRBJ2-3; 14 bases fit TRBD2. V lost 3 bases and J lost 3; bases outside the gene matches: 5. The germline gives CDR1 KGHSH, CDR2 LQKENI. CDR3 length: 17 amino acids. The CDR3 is CASSPPTSGGATDTQYF. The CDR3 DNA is TGTGCCAGCTCACCCCCGACTAGCGGGGGGGCGACAGATACGCAGTATTTT.

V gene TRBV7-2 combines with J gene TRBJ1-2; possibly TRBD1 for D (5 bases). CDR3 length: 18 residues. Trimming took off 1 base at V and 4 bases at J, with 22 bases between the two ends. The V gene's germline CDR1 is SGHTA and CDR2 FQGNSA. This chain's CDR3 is CASSLGLSGRTTLYGYTF. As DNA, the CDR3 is TGTGCCAGCAGCTTAGGATTATCGGGACGGACTACTCTCTATGGCTACACCTTC.

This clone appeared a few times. CDR3 residues: CASSALGNQPQHF. In DNA form, the CDR3 reads TGTGCCAGCAGTGCGCTGGGCAATCAGCCCCAGCATTTT. This chain links TRBV5-6 with TRBJ1-5; D gene unclear. In germline, CDR1 is SGHDT, CDR2 YYEEEE. V lost 5 bases, J lost 2 bases, and 8 bases lay in between. CDR3 size: 13 residues.

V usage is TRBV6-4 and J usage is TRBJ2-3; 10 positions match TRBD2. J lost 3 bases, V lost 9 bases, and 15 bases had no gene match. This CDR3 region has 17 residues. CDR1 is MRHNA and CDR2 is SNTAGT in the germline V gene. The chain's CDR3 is CARIKRGGLTKTDTQYF. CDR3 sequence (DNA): TGTGCCAGGATCAAGCGGGGGGGCCTTACTAAGACAGATACGCAGTATTTT.

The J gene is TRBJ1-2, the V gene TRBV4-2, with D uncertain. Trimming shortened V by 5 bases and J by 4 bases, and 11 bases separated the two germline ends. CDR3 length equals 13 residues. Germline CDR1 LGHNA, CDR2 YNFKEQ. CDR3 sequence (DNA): TGTGCCAGCAGCTATGGCAGCTTCTATGGCTACACCTTC. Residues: CASSYGSFYGYTF.

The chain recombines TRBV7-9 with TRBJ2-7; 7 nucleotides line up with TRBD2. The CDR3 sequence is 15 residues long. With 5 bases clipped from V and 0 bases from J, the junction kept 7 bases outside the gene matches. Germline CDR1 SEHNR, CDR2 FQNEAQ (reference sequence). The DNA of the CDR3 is TGTGCCAGCAGCCCCCTAGGCGGGGGCTCCTACGAGCAGTACTTC. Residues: CASSPLGGGSYEQYF.

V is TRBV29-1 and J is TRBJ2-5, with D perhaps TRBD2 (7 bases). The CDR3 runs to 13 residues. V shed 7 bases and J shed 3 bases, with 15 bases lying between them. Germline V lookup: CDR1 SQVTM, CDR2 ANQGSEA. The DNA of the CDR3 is TGCAGCGCCGTAGGGGGGGGAGAAGAGACCCAGTACTTC. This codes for CSAVGGGEETQYF.

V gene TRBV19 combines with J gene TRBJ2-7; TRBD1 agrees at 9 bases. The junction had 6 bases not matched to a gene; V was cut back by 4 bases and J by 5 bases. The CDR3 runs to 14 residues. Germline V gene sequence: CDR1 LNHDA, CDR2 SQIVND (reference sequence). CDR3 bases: TGTGCCAGTAGTACCCGGGACAGGGTTAACGAGCAGTACTTC. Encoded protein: CASSTRDRVNEQYF.

CDR3 sequence reads: CATHGDTIYF. CDR3 nucleotides: TGTGCCACCCACGGGGACACCATATATTTT. The chain couples TRBV28 to TRBJ1-3; D unclear. This CDR3 is built from 10 residues. Germline CDR1 reads MDHEN; CDR2 reads SYDVKM. Deletions cut 10 bases from V and 8 bases from J, with 9 bases between.

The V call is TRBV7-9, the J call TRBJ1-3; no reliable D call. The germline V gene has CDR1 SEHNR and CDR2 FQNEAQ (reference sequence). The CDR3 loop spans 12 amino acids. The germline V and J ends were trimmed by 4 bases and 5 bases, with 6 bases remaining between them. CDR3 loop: CASSSERNTIYF. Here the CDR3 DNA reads TGTGCCAGCAGCTCCGAACGAAACACCATATATTTT.

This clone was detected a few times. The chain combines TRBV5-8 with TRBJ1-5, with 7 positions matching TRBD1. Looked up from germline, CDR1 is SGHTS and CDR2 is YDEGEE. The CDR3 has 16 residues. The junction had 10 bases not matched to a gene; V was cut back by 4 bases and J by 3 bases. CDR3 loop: CASSPWTGGANQPQHF. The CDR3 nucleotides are TGTGCCAGCAGCCCCTGGACAGGTGGGGCCAATCAGCCCCAGCATTTT.